These T cell receptor beta chains were read from a single sample in a study of blood T cell repertoires in COVID-19. Assay: immunoSEQ multiplex PCR; the TCRdb copy retains only in-frame clones and omits some. The profile shows 55,000 to 70,000 clones, around 78% of them singletons. The sample taken for sequencing was peripheral blood. The source is a human donor in a cohort sampled during active COVID-19. Both conserved end residues are part of each CDR3. The D gene is left open where the match is weak. Size is stated for part of the rows, as once, few or many counts, or as a class when the clone is expanded.

- | TRBJ1-1 | - | TRBV30 | CAWIIWSGENTEAFF | TGTGCCTGGATCATCTGGTCCGGTGAGAACACTGAAGCTTTCTTT
- | TRBJ1-1 | - | TRBV7-2 | CASSFEGTEAFF | TGTGCCAGCAGCTTTGAGGGTACTGAAGCTTTCTTT
- | TRBJ1-2 | TRBD1 | TRBV18 | CASSPYDRGHYGYTF | TGTGCCAGCTCACCTTACGACAGGGGCCACTATGGCTACACCTTC
few | TRBJ2-7 | - | TRBV27 | CASSARGHEQYF | TGTGCCAGCAGTGCCAGGGGTCACGAGCAGTACTTC
medium-sized | TRBJ2-1 | TRBD1 | TRBV18 | CASSPTGYSYNEQFF | TGTGCCAGCTCACCGACAGGGTACTCCTACAATGAGCAGTTCTTC
few | TRBJ1-3 | TRBD1 | TRBV9 | CASSGETGGNTIYF | TGTGCCAGCAGCGGAGAGACAGGGGGAAACACCATATATTTT
- | TRBJ2-5 | - | TRBV11-2 | CASSLGWDTLQETQYF | TGTGCCAGCAGCTTAGGCTGGGACACTTTACAAGAGACCCAGTACTTC
few | TRBJ1-1 | - | TRBV2 | CASSRTENTEAFF | TGTGCCTCGAGCAGGACAGAGAACACTGAAGCTTTCTTT
- | TRBJ2-3 | TRBD1 | TRBV2 | CASRPLTGQADTQYF | TGTGCCAGCAGGCCTCTGACAGGGCAAGCAGATACGCAGTATTTT
- | TRBJ2-7 | - | TRBV27 | CASSSYTGYEQYF | TGTGCCAGCAGTTCGTATACAGGGTACGAGCAGTACTTC
- | TRBJ2-1 | - | TRBV6-2/TRBV6-3 | CASSYSDTYNEQFF | TGTGCCAGCAGTTACTCGGACACCTACAATGAGCAGTTCTTC
- | TRBJ2-7 | TRBD1 | TRBV6-2/TRBV6-3 | CASSDGTGGLYEQYF | TGTGCCAGCAGTGACGGGACAGGGGGACTTTACGAGCAGTACTTC
- | TRBJ1-1 | - | TRBV5-1 | CASSSGNTEAFF | TGCGCCAGCAGTTCGGGGAACACTGAAGCTTTCTTT
- | TRBJ1-1 | - | TRBV5-1 | CASSSYLKHTEAFF | TGCGCCAGCAGCTCGTACCTAAAGCACACTGAAGCTTTCTTT
- | TRBJ1-3 | - | TRBV19 | CASSIGQGLGSGNTIYF | TGTGCCAGTAGTATTGGGCAGGGCCTAGGATCCGGAAACACCATATATTTT
- | TRBJ2-7 | TRBD1 | TRBV4-1 | CASSVRDSSYEQYF | TGCGCCAGCAGCGTCCGGGACAGCTCCTACGAGCAGTACTTC
once | TRBJ1-1 | TRBD1 | TRBV6-4 | CASSPGVGQGAPEAFF | TGTGCCAGCAGCCCCGGCGTGGGACAGGGGGCTCCTGAAGCTTTCTTT
- | TRBJ1-5 | - | TRBV28 | CASNIALRGGEHNQPQHF | TGTGCCAGCAACATCGCCCTCAGGGGAGGGGAACATAATCAGCCCCAGCATTTT
- | TRBJ1-5 | - | TRBV6-2/TRBV6-3 | CASSPGTGRTYSNQPQHF | TGTGCCAGCAGCCCTGGGACCGGGAGGACCTATAGCAATCAGCCCCAGCATTTT
- | TRBJ2-7 | TRBD2 | TRBV27 | CASSLPTSGRHEQYF | TGTGCCAGCAGTCTCCCGACTAGCGGGAGACACGAGCAGTACTTC
- | TRBJ2-7 | - | TRBV30 | CAWTLPGSPEQYF | TGTGCCTGGACCCTACCGGGTTCGCCGGAGCAGTACTTC
- | TRBJ1-6 | - | TRBV6-5 | CASSYRDSPLHF | TGTGCCAGCAGTTACCGGGATTCACCCCTCCACTTT
- | TRBJ2-7 | TRBD1 | TRBV5-5 | CASSSDRAAEQYF | TGTGCCAGCAGCTCGGACAGGGCCGCCGAGCAGTACTTC
- | TRBJ2-2 | TRBD2 | TRBV11-2 | CASSEGLAGHNTGELFF | TGTGCCAGCAGCGAAGGACTAGCGGGGCATAACACCGGGGAGCTGTTTTTT
few | TRBJ2-5 | TRBD2 | TRBV19 | CASSIGPGGQETQYF | TGTGCCAGTAGTATTGGCCCGGGGGGGCAAGAGACCCAGTACTTC
once | TRBJ1-1 | - | TRBV30 | CAWSVYDSEAFF | TGTGCCTGGAGTGTTTACGACAGTGAAGCTTTCTTT
- | TRBJ1-1 | - | TRBV6-5 | CASSKSAAANTEAFF | TGTGCCAGCAGTAAAAGCGCGGCAGCCAACACTGAAGCTTTCTTT
- | TRBJ1-2 | - | TRBV4-3 | CASSYEYKKGYTF | TGCGCCAGCAGCTACGAATACAAGAAGGGCTACACCTTC
- | TRBJ1-2 | TRBD1 | TRBV19 | CASITSGQGAYGYTF | TGTGCCAGTATCACCTCAGGTCAGGGGGCCTATGGCTACACCTTC
- | TRBJ1-5 | TRBD1 | TRBV5-1 | CASSLGTGGARSDQPQHF | TGCGCCAGCAGCTTGGGGACAGGGGGGGCCCGTTCGGATCAGCCCCAGCATTTT
- | TRBJ2-7 | TRBD2 | TRBV7-7 | CASSPGSFGGSYEQYF | TGTGCCAGCAGCCCCGGGAGTTTTGGCGGGAGCTACGAGCAGTACTTC
- | TRBJ1-1 | TRBD1 | TRBV5-1 | CASSLVGGTVNTEAFF | TGCGCCAGCAGCTTGGTGGGCGGGACAGTGAACACTGAAGCTTTCTTT
- | TRBJ1-1 | - | TRBV7-8 | CASSASSLGTFTEAFF | TGTGCCAGCAGCGCTTCCAGTCTCGGGACTTTCACTGAAGCTTTCTTT
once | TRBJ1-2 | - | TRBV20-1 | CSARDPGGYTF | TGCAGTGCTAGAGATCCCGGGGGCTACACCTTC
- | TRBJ1-2 | - | TRBV21-1 | CASSTRSGVNDYGYTF | TGTGCCAGCAGCACTCGCTCAGGGGTTAACGACTATGGCTACACCTTC
- | TRBJ2-7 | TRBD1 | TRBV4-1 | CASSQTPGQGAYEQYF | TGCGCCAGCAGCCAAACGCCGGGACAGGGGGCATACGAGCAGTACTTC
- | TRBJ1-1 | TRBD1 | TRBV9 | CASSVGQGALNTEAFF | TGTGCCAGCAGCGTAGGGCAGGGGGCACTGAACACTGAAGCTTTCTTT
- | TRBJ1-5 | - | TRBV11-2 | CASSLGTATGPGNQPQHF | TGTGCCAGCAGCTTAGGAACCGCGACAGGCCCCGGGAATCAGCCCCAGCATTTT
few | TRBJ1-2 | - | TRBV2 | CASSERGSSYGYTF | TGTGCCAGCAGTGAACGGGGTTCCAGCTATGGCTACACCTTC
- | TRBJ2-7 | - | TRBV11-3 | CASSPPGSYEQYF | TGTGCCAGCAGCCCGCCCGGCTCCTACGAGCAGTACTTC
few | TRBJ2-7 | TRBD1 | TRBV19 | CASSWGTGSYEQYF | TGTGCCAGTAGCTGGGGGACAGGGTCCTACGAGCAGTACTTC
- | TRBJ1-1 | - | TRBV6-5 | CASSSRGEAFF | TGTGCCAGCAGTTCCAGGGGTGAAGCTTTCTTT
- | TRBJ2-7 | TRBD2 | TRBV11-3 | CASRIRTSGRGRSSYEQYF | TGTGCCAGCAGGATTAGGACTAGCGGGAGGGGCCGTAGCTCCTACGAGCAGTACTTC
- | TRBJ1-2 | - | TRBV29-1 | CSALDGGNYGYTF | TGCAGCGCTTTAGATGGAGGGAACTATGGCTACACCTTC
- | TRBJ2-5 | - | TRBV4-1 | CASSHPGGGGPKETQYF | TGCGCCAGCAGCCATCCTGGGGGCGGGGGACCCAAAGAGACCCAGTACTTC
- | TRBJ1-1 | - | TRBV7-2 | CASSSQGPLSTEAFF | TGTGCCAGCAGCTCCCAGGGCCCTCTTAGCACTGAAGCTTTCTTT
- | TRBJ2-2 | - | TRBV28 | CASSLGLNTGELFF | TGTGCCAGCAGTTTAGGACTTAACACCGGGGAGCTGTTTTTT
- | TRBJ2-7 | TRBD1 | TRBV6-1 | CASSEAQGASYEQYF | TGTGCCAGCAGTGAAGCGCAGGGGGCATCCTACGAGCAGTACTTC
- | TRBJ2-7 | TRBD2 | TRBV7-9 | CASSSPGGYEQYF | TGTGCCAGCAGCTCCCCGGGGGGGTACGAGCAGTACTTC
- | TRBJ2-1 | TRBD1 | TRBV27 | CASSSRQGSSYNEQFF | TGTGCCAGCAGTTCCCGACAGGGTAGCTCCTACAATGAGCAGTTCTTC
- | TRBJ1-4 | TRBD1 | TRBV7-9 | CASSRDREEKLFF | TGTGCCAGCAGTAGGGACAGGGAAGAAAAACTGTTTTTT
once | TRBJ2-7 | - | TRBV28 | CASTREQYF | TGTGCCAGCACGCGCGAGCAGTACTTC
- | TRBJ1-2 | TRBD1 | TRBV19 | CASSRRTGADGYTF | TGTGCCAGTAGTCGACGGACAGGGGCGGATGGCTACACCTTC
few | TRBJ2-7 | - | TRBV5-1 | CASSQPLRRSSYEQYF | TGCGCCAGCAGCCAGCCCCTCCGGAGGAGTTCCTACGAGCAGTACTTC